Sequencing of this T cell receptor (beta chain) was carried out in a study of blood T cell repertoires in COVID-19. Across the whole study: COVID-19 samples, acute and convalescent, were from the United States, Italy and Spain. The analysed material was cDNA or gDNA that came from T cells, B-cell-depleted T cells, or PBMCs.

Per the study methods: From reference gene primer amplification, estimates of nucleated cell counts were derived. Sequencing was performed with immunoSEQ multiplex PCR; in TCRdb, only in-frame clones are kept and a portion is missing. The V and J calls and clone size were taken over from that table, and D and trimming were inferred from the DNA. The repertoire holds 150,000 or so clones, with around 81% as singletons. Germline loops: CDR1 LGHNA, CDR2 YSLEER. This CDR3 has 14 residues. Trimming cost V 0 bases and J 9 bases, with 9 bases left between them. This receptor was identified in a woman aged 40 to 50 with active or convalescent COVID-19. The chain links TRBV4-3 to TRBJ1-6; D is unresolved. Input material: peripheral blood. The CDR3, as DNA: TGCGCCAGCAGCCAAGATCGAGGGATTTCACCCCTCCACTTT. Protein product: CASSQDRGISPLHF.